This TCR beta chain comes out of a study of technical replicates of blood from several donors. The germline V gene encodes CDR1 MDHEN and CDR2 SYDVKM. Between the trimmed V and J ends, which lost 6 bases and 7 bases, there was a span of 16 bases. The CDR3 is made up of 14 amino acids. This clone showed up just once. Clones were sequenced by immunoSEQ multiplex PCR, and TCRdb holds only the in-frame ones, with some missing. The sample lists approximately 79,000 clones; over 90% were seen once. The receptor was isolated from a human donor in good health. The sequenced sample was T cells isolated from PBMCs. The V gene is TRBV28, the J gene TRBJ1-5; D is unclear. The CDR3: CASRRGGSGQPQHF. The CDR3 bases are TGTGCCAGCAGGCGAGGAGGGAGTGGGCAGCCCCAGCATTTT.